This T cell receptor (beta chain) was sequenced for a study of cytomegalovirus exposure and HLA in healthy donors. Study results and caveats: The study designated 150 or so TCR beta chains cytomegalovirus-associated.

CDR3 length: 17 amino acids. Germline V gene sequence: CDR1 LGHNA, CDR2 YNFKEQ. Germline trimming cut 0 bases from V and 4 bases from J; bases unmatched to any gene: 8. This clone was counted only a few times. What it binds is unknown. The study ran its PCR with 60 Vbeta and 13 Jbeta primers. The table came from immunoSEQ multiplex PCR; TCRdb's copy has only in-frame clones and leaves some out. Among more than 150,000 clones listed, roughly 77% were seen once. The sequence derives from a woman between 25 and 40 years old in good health and CMV-seropositive. V usage is TRBV4-2 and J usage is TRBJ2-2, with 7 bases that match TRBD2. Material for sequencing was PBMCs. The DNA of the CDR3 is TGTGCCAGCAGCCAAGAGAGGCTAGCGGTCGGCACCGGGGAGCTGTTTTTT. It specifies CASSQERLAVGTGELFF.